This T cell receptor beta chain was retrieved from a study of neoadjuvant anti-PD-1 for oral cavity cancer (dated by TCRdb to about 2021). Study-level background: Before undergoing curative-intent surgical resection, most patients got three to four biweekly nivolumab doses at 3 mg/kg. The parent correlative cohort included under 15 patients, with an approximately 32% response rate. Under RECIST 1.1, patients with complete response, partial response or stable disease were classed as responders, and patients with progression were classed as non-responders. A fourth nivolumab dose was given around day 43 to patients without progression, and definitive surgical resection was performed in those patients on days 50-56. General study outcomes and caveats: Greater tumor shrinkage correlated with larger post-treatment sizes of preexisting intratumoral clones, which suggests that expansion of preexisting clones contributed to response. The TCR analyses had only three patients in each response group, and the authors called for validation in larger cohorts. A higher pretreatment blood Treg/Th17 ratio correlated with both higher pretreatment blood TCRbeta clonality and lower post-treatment tumor TCRbeta clonality.

Points on this clone: What antigen it recognizes has not been identified. No much larger clone is present one base from it, and per-base qualities are unavailable.

Tumor libraries used mostly 4.8 ug of input genomic DNA for survey sequencing, with two replicates per sample. The immunoSEQ hsTCRbeta kit was used to prepare TCRbeta libraries, following the manufacturer's instructions. The completed libraries were mixed into a single pool at 3 nM, then sequenced with an Illumina NovaSeq 6000 S4 flow cell. For the original study's pipeline: Raw data preprocessing and quality control were performed with the immunoSEQ Analyzer. The analysis was restricted to productive rearrangements, with each unique CDR3 amino acid sequence defining a clonotype. Repertoire clonality was estimated as the Gini-Simpson index, computed with the R package tcR. Student's t test was used to compare Gini indices, while Pearson correlation assessed associations with tumor size change. TCRdb provides this immuneACCESS table in a form limited to in-frame rearrangements. Some clones are lacking; in checked studies, under half of them reflect an unresolved V gene, and why the rest are absent is not known. D and trimming come from the DNA, and the V and J calls and clone size come from that table. The sample data list about 6,700 clones, and about 50% of these were observed just once. Approximately 26% of the sample comes from the top ten.

What this sample's time point label stands for: before neoadjuvant nivolumab. Patients were newly diagnosed with stage II-IVA oral cavity squamous cell carcinoma and had received no prior systemic or radiation treatment. Everyone in the cohort had locally advanced, HPV-negative oral cavity squamous cell carcinoma. The samples were drawn from a longitudinal correlative study tied to a single-arm phase II trial testing neoadjuvant nivolumab in oral cavity squamous cell carcinoma. Subject-matched pre- and post-treatment PBMCs and tumors from three responders and three non-responders underwent genomic DNA-based TCRbeta sequencing. Genomic DNA was isolated from tumor tissue using the Maxwell RSC DNA from Tissue kit. Sequences SGHTA (CDR1) and FQGNSA (CDR2) are obtained from the germline V gene. Reading from cysteine to phenylalanine, the CDR3 counts 16 amino acids. Only CDR3 DNA remains: 48 bases, in frame from the first base. Cut back by 4 bases and 1 base, the V and J ends lie 17 bases apart.

The rearranged chain carries TRBV7-2 and TRBJ2-7; the D gene is possibly TRBD1 or TRBD2, with 5 bases matching each. The starting material was tumor tissue, obtained before nivolumab (anti-PD-1) treatment. The TCR sequence derives from a person aged 35 to 85 with oral cavity squamous cell carcinoma. CDR3 protein: CASSSGTDTHSYEQYF. The DNA reads as follows: TGTGCCAGCAGCTCTGGGACGGATACTCATTCCTACGAGCAGTACTTC.